A selection of T cell receptor beta chains follows, all from one sample in a study of T cell changes during pregnancy in multiple sclerosis. Profiling relied on immunoSEQ multiplex PCR, and the TCRdb table lists in-frame clones only, not all of them. The data show about 61,000 clones, around 89% seen once. The specimen comprised peripheral blood, sampled in the first trimester of pregnancy. Source of these receptors: a female donor in good health, enrolled as a control in a pregnancy study. Each CDR3 is given with its conserved first and last residue. D genes are given only for firm matches. The size of a clone is reported for some rows only, either as once, few or many, or as a class for expanded clones.

V	size	D	J	DNA	CDR3
TRBV6-5	NA	TRBD1	TRBJ2-2	TGTGCCAGCAGTGTACAGGGGCACGGGGAGCTGTTTTTT	CASSVQGHGELFF
TRBV11-3	NA	TRBD1	TRBJ2-7	TGTGCCAGCAGCTTAGAAGGCATGGGGACAGGCAGCTACGAGCAGTACTTC	CASSLEGMGTGSYEQYF
TRBV30	NA	NA	TRBJ1-6	TGTGCCTGGAGTGTAGGGACAACCTATAATTCACCCCTCCACTTT	CAWSVGTTYNSPLHF
TRBV30	NA	TRBD1	TRBJ1-5	TGTGCCTGGAGTGCTCTTTTGACAGGGGGCAATCAGCCCCAGCATTTT	CAWSALLTGGNQPQHF
TRBV11-2	NA	NA	TRBJ1-4	TGTGCCAGCAGCTTCAGCTCGGGGGGCTATGAAAAACTGTTTTTT	CASSFSSGGYEKLFF
TRBV18	once	TRBD1	TRBJ1-2	TGTGCCAGCTCACCCCGACAGGGAATGACGGGTAACTATGGCTACACCTTC	CASSPRQGMTGNYGYTF
TRBV9	NA	TRBD2	TRBJ2-5	TGTGCCAGCAGCGCAGCGGGGGTGGGGGAGACCCAGTACTTC	CASSAAGVGETQYF
TRBV6-5	NA	NA	TRBJ2-4	TGTGCCAGCAGTTACTCCCGGTCATTAGCCAAAAACATTCAGTACTTC	CASSYSRSLAKNIQYF
TRBV5-6	once	NA	TRBJ1-3	TGTGCCAGCAGCTTGGACAGGTCGTGGGGAAACACCATATATTTT	CASSLDRSWGNTIYF
TRBV14	NA	NA	TRBJ1-6	TGTGCCAGCAGTCCCACGGGGGGCGTTTCTGATTCACCCCTCCACTTT	CASSPTGGVSDSPLHF
TRBV7-6	NA	NA	TRBJ1-1	TGTGCCAGCAGCTTAGTACTGAGCCCTGAAGCTTTCTTT	CASSLVLSPEAFF
TRBV29-1	few	TRBD1	TRBJ2-1	TGCAGCGTTGTCCGGACAGGGGGGGACAATGAGCAGTTCTTC	CSVVRTGGDNEQFF
TRBV7-9	NA	NA	TRBJ1-1	TGTGCCGTTAACAGGGACCGGAACACTGAAGCTTTCTTT	CAVNRDRNTEAFF
TRBV30	NA	NA	TRBJ1-3	TGTGCCTGGAGCCGCCGGGAGCGGGGAACAGACGCCATATATTTT	CAWSRRERGTDAIYF
TRBV10-3	once	NA	TRBJ2-3	TGTGCCATCACCGGGGAGGGACAAGTGACAGATACGCAGTATTTT	CAITGEGQVTDTQYF
TRBV5-1	NA	NA	TRBJ2-5	TGCGCCAGCAGCTTCGGAGTCCAAGAGACCCAGTACTTC	CASSFGVQETQYF